The 12 T cell receptor beta chains in this list originate from one sample, sequenced in a study of blood T cell repertoires in COVID-19. Libraries were prepared by immunoSEQ multiplex PCR; TCRdb keeps only in-frame clonotypes and omits some of them. The table includes approximately 470,000 clones, about nine tenths detected once. The material sequenced was PBMCs or T cells enriched from blood (not recorded which). These TCRs come from a young woman who had recovered from COVID-19.

J is TRBJ1-1 and V is TRBV28; TRBD1 matches at 11 bases. The CDR3 runs to 14 residues. J was trimmed by 3 bases and V by 5 bases; bases with no gene match: 2. The V gene's germline CDR1 is MDHEN and CDR2 SYDVKM. CDR3 DNA: TGTGCCAGCAGTCGGACAGGGGGCTACACTGAAGCTTTCTTT. Its protein product is CASSRTGGYTEAFF.

The rearrangement joins TRBV5-6 to TRBJ2-7, with D tentatively TRBD2 (6 bases). The germline CDR1 and CDR2 sequences are SGHDT and YYEEEE. V dropped 0 bases and J dropped 5 bases, with 12 bases sitting between them. This CDR3 contains 14 residues. The CDR3 DNA sequence: TGTGCCAGCAGCTTGGCCGGGGGAGTCAACGAGCAGTACTTC. The encoded protein is CASSLAGGVNEQYF.

This clone was counted a few times. This chain uses TRBV28 with TRBJ1-2; 8 bases are shared with TRBD1. V trimming: 6 bases; J trimming: 0 bases; junction bases outside the gene matches: 3. The CDR3 has 14 residues. The germline V gene has CDR1 MDHEN and CDR2 SYDVKM. Here the CDR3 DNA reads TGTGCCAGCAGGAGACAGGGGACTAACTATGGCTACACCTTC. It encodes CASRRQGTNYGYTF.

This clone showed up just once. The junction differs from germline at one of its ends, possibly a read error. The chain recombines TRBV5-6 with TRBJ1-3, with D perhaps matching TRBD1 (5 bases). The CDR3 contains 12 residues. Germline-derived CDR1 and CDR2 are SGHDT and YYEEEE. The chain's CDR3 is CASSPGGAPNYF. The CDR3 DNA reads as TGTGCCAGCAGCCCCGGGGGAGCACCAAATTACTTT.

This clone has a single count. This chain links TRBV6-4 with TRBJ1-6; maybe TRBD1 (5 bases). The ends were cut back, 4 bases at V and 10 bases at J, with 11 bases in the middle. The germline gives CDR1 MRHNA, CDR2 SNTAGT. The CDR3 is 13 residues long. This CDR3 reads CASSGPQGSPLHF. Here the CDR3 DNA reads TGTGCCAGCAGTGGCCCGCAGGGATCACCCCTCCACTTT.

The rearrangement joins TRBV18 to TRBJ2-2; D is perhaps TRBD2 (6 bases). This CDR3 is 15 amino acids long. Trimming removed 3 bases at V and 4 bases at J, with 12 bases between. Germline V gives CDR1 KGHSH, CDR2 LQKENI. The CDR3 DNA reads as TGTGCCAGCTCACCGCCAGGGAGGATCACCGGGGAGCTGTTTTTT. Its protein is CASSPPGRITGELFF.

The rearrangement uses TRBV28 and TRBJ1-4, with 10 bases fitting TRBD1. V lost 8 bases and J lost 4; bases outside the gene matches: 4. CDR1 and CDR2 (germline): MDHEN, SYDVKM. The CDR3 runs to 14 residues. The CDR3 DNA is TGTGCCAGCGGGACAGGGGATGGTAATGAAAAACTGTTTTTT. Amino acids: CASGTGDGNEKLFF.

CDR3 in DNA: TGTGCCAGCAGTTCGGGGGGTGGTGGAAACACCATATATTTT. This sequence encodes CASSSGGGGNTIYF. The V gene is TRBV28, the J gene TRBJ1-3, with a possible D match to TRBD1 (5 bases). Per germline, CDR1 MDHEN and CDR2 SYDVKM. Trimming removed 4 bases from V and 3 bases from J, with 10 bases in between. This CDR3 is 14 amino acids long.

Only one count was recorded for this clone. Other DNA variants within this sample encode the same CDR3. The V call is TRBV30, the J call TRBJ1-1, with D possibly TRBD1 on 6 matching bases. Trimming took 0 bases from V and 1 from J, leaving 6 bases between them. Germline V gene data show CDR1 as GTSNPN and CDR2 as SVGIG (reference sequence). The CDR3 has 13 amino acids. The DNA of the CDR3 is TGTGCCTGGAGTGTACAGGGGAACACTGAAGCTTTCTTT. Its translation: CAWSVQGNTEAFF. Full variable domain (outside the CDR3, taken from reference TRBV30 and TRBJ1-1): SQTIHQWPATLVQPVGSPLSLECTVEGTSNPNLYWYRQAAGRGLQLLFYSVGIGQISSEVPQNLSASRPQDRQFILSSKKLLLSDSGFYLCAWSVQGNTEAFFGQGTRLTVV.

V gene TRBV6-5 combines with J gene TRBJ1-2; the D is unclear. V lost 4 bases, J lost 3 bases, and 12 bases lay in between. The CDR3 is 14 residues long. CDR1 is MNHEY and CDR2 is SVGAGI in the germline V gene. The CDR3 sequence: CASSFADSDYGYTF. CDR3 nucleotide sequence: TGTGCCAGCAGTTTTGCGGATTCTGACTATGGCTACACCTTC.

A note on this clone: One junction end does not reproduce the germline sequence, and a read error may be involved. The V gene is TRBV28, the J gene TRBJ2-2; 8 nucleotides line up with TRBD2. The germline CDR1 and CDR2 sequences are MDHEN and SYDVKM. This CDR3 is 14 amino acids long. The CDR3 DNA reads as TGTGCCAGCAGTTCGGGGGGGAACGCCGGGGAGCTGTTTTTT. It codes for CASSSGGNAGELFF.

The chain carries TRBV19 and TRBJ2-1; 9 nucleotides align to TRBD1. Trimming cost V 5 bases and J 11 bases; bases outside gene matches: 13. The CDR3 sequence is 15 residues long. CDR1 LNHDA and CDR2 SQIVND come from the germline V gene (reference sequence). CDR3 nucleotide sequence: TGTGCCAGTAGTCCCGGGACAGGGAGAGAGAAAAAGCAGTTCTTC. Translating it yields CASSPGTGREKKQFF.